This T cell receptor (beta chain) was obtained from a study of blood T cell repertoires in COVID-19. Study-level information: Collection of acute and convalescent COVID-19 samples took place in the United States, Italy and Spain. PBMCs, B-cell-depleted T cells, or T cells provided the cDNA or gDNA that made up the material.

This clone has a single count. In the authors' methods: Counts of nucleated cells, estimated from reference gene primer amplification, were obtained. Measured with immunoSEQ multiplex PCR; TCRdb has only the in-frame clones, and not every one. D and trimming were read from the DNA, whereas the V and J calls and clone size are those reported in that table. There are approximately 81,000 clones in the sample; around 80% occur only once, and around 7.2% lies in the top ten. V was clipped by 5 bases and J by 2 bases, with 12 bases between them. Germline lookup yields CDR1 SEHNR and CDR2 FQNEAQ (reference sequence). The CDR3 sequence is 14 residues long.

The receptor comes from a human donor in a cohort sampled during active COVID-19. The chain employs TRBV7-9 and TRBJ2-5, with D perhaps matching TRBD1 (6 bases). Sequencing used peripheral blood. The CDR3 nucleotides are TGTGCCAGCAGCCGTGGACAGTTACAAGAGACCCAGTACTTC. Amino acid sequence: CASSRGQLQETQYF.